These 4 T cell receptor beta chains were sequenced from one sample in a study of blood T cell repertoires in COVID-19. Clones were sequenced by immunoSEQ multiplex PCR, and TCRdb holds only the in-frame ones, with some missing. The sample holds approximately 170,000 clones, roughly 81% seen once. The specimen sequenced was peripheral blood. The receptors stem from a woman of 80 years or more with COVID-19, enrolled during active disease.

The chain joins TRBV12-5 to TRBJ1-2, with a tentative D call TRBD1 (5 bases). CDR1 is LGHNT and CDR2 is FRNRAP in the germline V gene. This CDR3 contains 15 residues. V shed 4 bases and J shed 5 bases, with 17 bases lying between them. The CDR3 DNA follows: TGTGCTAGTGGTTCGCAGGGTTGGAGGGCTTATGGCTACACCTTC. Protein product: CASGSQGWRAYGYTF.

This chain joins TRBV2 and TRBJ2-2; TRBD2 agrees at 10 bases. The CDR3 covers 15 residues. Germline CDR1 SNHLY, CDR2 FYNNEI. V shed 2 bases, J shed 6 bases, and the junction held 3 bases outside the gene matches. CDR3 protein: CASSESGRASGELFF. DNA for the CDR3: TGTGCCAGCAGTGAAAGCGGGAGGGCCTCCGGGGAGCTGTTTTTT.

The J gene is TRBJ2-7, the V gene TRBV28; 9 bases line up with TRBD1. The germline V gene encodes CDR1 MDHEN and CDR2 SYDVKM. The CDR3 consists of 15 residues. V lost 6 bases, J lost 3 bases, and 9 bases stayed unmatched. The CDR3 spells CASSRLRDRDYEQYF. DNA for the CDR3: TGTGCCAGCAGCCGCCTCCGGGACAGGGACTACGAGCAGTACTTC.

The rearrangement links TRBV23-1 to TRBJ2-3, with D possibly TRBD1 on 8 matching bases. TRBV23-1 falls under the ORF class, with uncertain function. This CDR3 is built from 17 residues. Trimming cost V 0 bases and J 1 base, with 14 bases left between them. The CDR3 nucleotides are TGCGCCAGCAGTCAATCTACAGGGGGGAGGGGCACAGATACGCAGTATTTT. This gives the protein CASSQSTGGRGTDTQYF.